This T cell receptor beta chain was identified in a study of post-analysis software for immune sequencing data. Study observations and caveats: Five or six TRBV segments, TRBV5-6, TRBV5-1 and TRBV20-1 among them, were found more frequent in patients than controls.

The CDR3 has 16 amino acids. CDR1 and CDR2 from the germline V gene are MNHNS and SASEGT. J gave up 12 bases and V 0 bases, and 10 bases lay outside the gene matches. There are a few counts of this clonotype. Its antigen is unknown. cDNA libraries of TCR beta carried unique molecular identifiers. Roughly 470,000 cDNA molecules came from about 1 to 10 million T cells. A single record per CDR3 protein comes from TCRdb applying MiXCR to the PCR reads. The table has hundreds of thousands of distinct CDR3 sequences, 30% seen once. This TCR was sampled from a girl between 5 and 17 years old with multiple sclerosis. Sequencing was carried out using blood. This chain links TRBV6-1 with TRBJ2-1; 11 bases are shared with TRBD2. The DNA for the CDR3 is TGTGCCAGCAGTGAAGCGCTACTAGCGGGAGCAGAGGGGCAGTTCTTC. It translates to CASSEALLAGAEGQFF.